This T cell receptor (beta chain) was recovered during a study of CD8+ T cells in alopecia areata. Whole-study context: Scoring of treated patients' severity used the percentage of affected scalp area.

With regard to this clone: No antigen is known for it.

As for treatment: oral pan-JAK inhibitor, 5-10 mg twice daily. Study results and caveats: Patients showed less clear TCR sequence sharing than mice, possibly partly because of HLA diversity.

CDR3 length: 13 residues. The germline V gene encodes CDR1 GTSNPN and CDR2 SVGIG (reference sequence). V lost 7 bases, J lost 1 base, and 13 bases lay in between. RNA extraction and reverse transcription yielded cDNA as sequencing template. TCRdb's table, derived via immunoSEQ multiplex PCR, lists solely in-frame clones and lacks some. The table has 200,000 or so clones, 58% seen once. V usage is TRBV30 and J usage is TRBJ1-1; D remains unclear. The sample was CD4+ T cells sorted from blood, taken at week 24, from a patient treated with tofacitinib. The clonotype originates from a human donor with alopecia areata. The CDR3 region is CALEAGRNTEAFF. The CDR3, as DNA: TGTGCCTTGGAGGCGGGGAGGAACACTGAAGCTTTCTTT.